The 15 T cell receptor beta chains in this list originate from one sample, sequenced in a study of blood T cell repertoires in COVID-19. Only in-frame clones appear in the TCRdb table, and some are missing; sequencing was by immunoSEQ multiplex PCR. The sample lists more than 300,000 clones; 88% were seen once. The sequenced sample consisted of peripheral blood. The receptors come from a woman in her twenties or thirties with COVID-19, enrolled during active disease.

This sequence joins TRBV14 and TRBJ2-5; 10 nucleotides align to TRBD2. Germline CDR1 and CDR2: SGHDN and FVKESK. CDR3 length: 16 amino acids. Germline trimming cut 4 bases from V and 2 bases from J; bases unmatched to any gene: 7. CDR3 coding DNA: TGTGCCAGCAGCCCGGGACTAGCGCGGCAGCAAGAGACCCAGTACTTC. Residues: CASSPGLARQQETQYF. The full variable domain, its missing parts supplied by reference TRBV14 and TRBJ2-5, is EAGVTQFPSHSVIEKGQTVTLRCDPISGHDNLYWYRRVMGKEIKFLLHFVKESKQDESGMPNNRFLAERTGGTYSTLKVQPAELEDSGVYFCASSPGLARQQETQYFGPGTRLLVL.

The rearrangement joins TRBV5-6 to TRBJ1-1; no reliable D call. V dropped 0 bases and J dropped 10 bases, with 10 bases sitting between them. Per the germline V gene, CDR1 is SGHDT and CDR2 is YYEEEE. The CDR3 is made up of 12 amino acids. The CDR3 sequence is CASSLVGGRAFF. CDR3 DNA: TGTGCCAGCAGCTTGGTTGGAGGGAGAGCTTTCTTT.

J is TRBJ2-1 and V is TRBV5-1, with TRBD2 as a possible D gene (5 bases). Between the trimmed V and J ends, which lost 0 bases and 8 bases, there was a span of 15 bases. The CDR3 sequence is 15 residues long. CDR1 is SGHRS, CDR2 YFSETQ, per germline. CDR3 sequence (DNA): TGCGCCAGCAGCTTGGTGCAGTCCGGGATCGATGAGCAGTTCTTC. It is translated as CASSLVQSGIDEQFF.

The rearrangement links TRBV12-1 to TRBJ2-2; the table's D call TRBD1 went unverified against the DNA. TRBV12-1 is described as a pseudogene. CDR3 length equals 21 residues. CDR3 bases: TGTGCCAGCAGCTTTGCGTTCGGTGGTCGACAGGTAATACCAACCACCGGGGAGCTGTTTTTT. Its translation: CASSFAFGGRQVIPTTGELFF.

The chain has TRBV27 and TRBJ1-1, with 8 bases that match TRBD1. The V segment lost 2 bases and the J segment 4 bases; nucleotides outside the gene matches: 9. Germline CDR1 is MNHEY and CDR2 is SMNVEV (reference sequence). This CDR3 has 16 amino acids. In DNA form, the CDR3 reads TGTGCCAGCAGTTTAATCCCAGGGGGCCGGGGCACTGAAGCTTTCTTT. It specifies CASSLIPGGRGTEAFF.

The genes are TRBV12-3 or TRBV12-4 and TRBJ1-1; D is ambiguous. CDR3 length: 11 amino acids. The ends were cut back, 2 bases at V and 7 bases at J, with 5 bases in the middle. DNA of the CDR3: TGTGCCAGCAGTTTACGGGGTGAAGCTTTCTTT. This translates into CASSLRGEAFF.

The V call is TRBV18, the J call TRBJ2-7, with a tentative D call TRBD1 (5 bases). Germline V CDR1 and CDR2: KGHSH, LQKENI. The length of the CDR3 is 16 residues. Trimming cost V 3 bases and J 0 bases, with 15 bases left between them. The CDR3 sequence is CASSPYPGLSSYEQYF. In DNA form, the CDR3 reads TGTGCCAGCTCACCGTACCCAGGGCTAAGCTCCTACGAGCAGTACTTC.

The CDR3 sequence is CASSRLGYGYTF. DNA of the CDR3: TGTGCCAGCAGTCGACTGGGCTATGGCTACACCTTC. The rearrangement uses TRBV28 and TRBJ1-2; D remains ambiguous. Germline loops: CDR1 MDHEN, CDR2 SYDVKM. V lost 5 bases, J lost 4 bases, and 8 bases lay in between. This CDR3 comprises 12 residues.

The V and J genes are TRBV7-3 and TRBJ1-1; TRBD1 is a possible D gene (5 bases). The CDR3 extends over 13 amino acids. Germline loops: CDR1 SGHTA, CDR2 FQGTGA. The germline V and J ends were trimmed by 4 bases and 7 bases, with 13 bases remaining between them. CDR3 DNA sequence: TGTGCCAGCAGCTCCACAGGCCTGGGTGAAGCTTTCTTT. This translates into CASSSTGLGEAFF.

In DNA, the CDR3 is TGTGCCAGCAGCCAGGGCAGGGTGAGAGAGACCCAGTACTTC. Protein product: CASSQGRVRETQYF. V usage is TRBV2 and J usage is TRBJ2-5; D is possibly TRBD1 (5 bases). The V end was cut by 6 bases, the J end by 4 bases, with 15 bases between. Per germline, CDR1 SNHLY and CDR2 FYNNEI. The length of the CDR3 is 14 residues.

About this clone: Other DNA sequences of this sample code for an identical CDR3. This rearrangement joins TRBV27 to TRBJ1-5; D is possibly TRBD1 (6 bases). CDR1 and CDR2 from the germline V gene are MNHEY and SMNVEV (reference sequence). Trimming stripped 2 bases from V and 2 bases from J, with 10 bases between. This CDR3 is 15 amino acids long. The CDR3 DNA sequence: TGTGCCAGCAGTTTAGGCAGGGGAGGCAATCAGCCCCAGCATTTT. This encodes CASSLGRGGNQPQHF.

The chain employs TRBV10-3 and TRBJ2-5, with 8 bases lining up with TRBD1. The junction had 5 bases not matched to a gene; V was cut back by 2 bases and J by 3 bases. Germline assignment: CDR1 ENHRY and CDR2 SYGVKD. The CDR3 consists of 15 residues. As DNA, the CDR3 is TGTGCCATCAGTGAGCCCCGACAGGGGAAAGAGACCCAGTACTTC. It encodes CAISEPRQGKETQYF.

J is TRBJ1-4 and V is TRBV2, with D perhaps matching TRBD1 (6 bases). CDR3 length: 15 amino acids. With 1 base removed from V and 0 bases from J, the gap between germline ends came to 6 bases. CDR1 and CDR2 from the germline V gene are SNHLY and FYNNEI. The CDR3 here is CASSEGTATNEKLFF. The CDR3 DNA reads as TGTGCCAGCAGTGAAGGGACAGCAACTAATGAAAAACTGTTTTTT. The variable domain in full, with the rest retrieved from reference TRBV2 and TRBJ1-4, is EPEVTQTPSHQVTQMGQEVILRCVPISNHLYFYWYRQILGQKVEFLVSFYNNEISEKSEIFDDQFSVERPDGSNFTLKIRSTKLEDSAMYFCASSEGTATNEKLFFGSGTQLSVL.

The rearrangement links TRBV6-5 to TRBJ2-7; 7 nucleotides line up with TRBD2. The CDR3 is made up of 15 amino acids. The V segment lost 6 bases and the J segment 4 bases; nucleotides outside the gene matches: 12. Germline loops: CDR1 MNHEY, CDR2 SVGAGI. CDR3 sequence reads: CASSLRGGGKYEQYF. The DNA of the CDR3 is TGTGCCAGCAGCCTACGGGGCGGGGGAAAATACGAGCAGTACTTC.

The chain couples TRBV7-9 to TRBJ2-5; 9 nucleotides match TRBD1. The CDR3 sequence is 16 residues long. V gave up 1 base and J gave up 2 bases; unmatched junction bases: 5. Germline V lookup: CDR1 SEHNR, CDR2 FQNEAQ (reference sequence). The CDR3 region is CASSLDVGQGQETQYF. The CDR3 DNA sequence: TGTGCCAGCAGCTTAGATGTTGGACAGGGGCAAGAGACCCAGTACTTC.